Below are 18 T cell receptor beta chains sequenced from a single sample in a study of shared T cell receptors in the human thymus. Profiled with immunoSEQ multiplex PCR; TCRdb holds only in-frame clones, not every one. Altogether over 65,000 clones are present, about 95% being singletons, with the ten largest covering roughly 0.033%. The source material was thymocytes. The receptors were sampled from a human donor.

The CDR3 nucleotides read TGTGCCAGCTCACCAGGGGCTTCCTACGAGCAGTACTTC. It encodes CASSPGASYEQYF. J is TRBJ2-7 and V is TRBV18; a weak D match, TRBD1 (5 bases). Trimming removed 2 bases at V and 1 base at J, with 6 bases between. Per the germline V gene, CDR1 is KGHSH and CDR2 is LQKENI. CDR3 size: 13 residues.

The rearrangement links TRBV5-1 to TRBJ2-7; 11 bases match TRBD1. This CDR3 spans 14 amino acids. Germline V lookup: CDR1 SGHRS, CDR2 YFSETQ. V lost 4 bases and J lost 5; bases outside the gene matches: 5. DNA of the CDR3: TGCGCCAGCAGCCAGGACAGGGGGCATAACGAGCAGTACTTC. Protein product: CASSQDRGHNEQYF.

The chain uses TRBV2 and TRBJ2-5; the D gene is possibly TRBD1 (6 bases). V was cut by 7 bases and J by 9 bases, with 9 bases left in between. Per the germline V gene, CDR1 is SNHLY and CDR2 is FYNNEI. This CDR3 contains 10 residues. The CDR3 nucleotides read TGTGCCAGCATGTGGGGGCCCCAGTACTTC. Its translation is CASMWGPQYF.

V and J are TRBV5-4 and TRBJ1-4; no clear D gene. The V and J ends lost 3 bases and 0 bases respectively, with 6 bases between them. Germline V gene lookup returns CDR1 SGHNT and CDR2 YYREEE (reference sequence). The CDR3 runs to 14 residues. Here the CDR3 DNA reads TGTGCCAGCAGCTCAAATACAACTAATGAAAAACTGTTTTTT. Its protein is CASSSNTTNEKLFF.

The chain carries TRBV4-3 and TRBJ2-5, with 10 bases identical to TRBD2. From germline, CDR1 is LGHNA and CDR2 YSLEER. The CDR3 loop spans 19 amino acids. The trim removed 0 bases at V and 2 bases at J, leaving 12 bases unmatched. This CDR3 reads CASSQDYPGLAGDQETQYF. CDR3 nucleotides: TGCGCCAGCAGCCAAGATTACCCCGGGCTAGCGGGGGATCAAGAGACCCAGTACTTC.

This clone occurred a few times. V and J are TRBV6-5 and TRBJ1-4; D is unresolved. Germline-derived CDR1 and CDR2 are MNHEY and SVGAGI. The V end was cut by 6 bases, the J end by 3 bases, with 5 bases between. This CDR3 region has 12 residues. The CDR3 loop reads CASRAANEKLFF. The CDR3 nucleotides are TGTGCCAGCAGGGCCGCTAATGAAAAACTGTTTTTT.

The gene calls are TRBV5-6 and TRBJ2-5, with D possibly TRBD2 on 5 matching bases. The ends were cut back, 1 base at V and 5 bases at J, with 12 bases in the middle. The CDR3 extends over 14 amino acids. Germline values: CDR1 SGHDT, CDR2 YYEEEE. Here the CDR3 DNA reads TGTGCCAGCAGCTTGCTCAGCGGCGGGGAGACCCAGTACTTC. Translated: CASSLLSGGETQYF.

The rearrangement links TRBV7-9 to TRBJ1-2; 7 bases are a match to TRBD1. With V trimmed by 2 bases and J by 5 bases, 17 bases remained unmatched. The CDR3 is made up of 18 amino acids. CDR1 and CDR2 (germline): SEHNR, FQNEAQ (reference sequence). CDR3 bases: TGTGCCAGCAGCTTAAACCCTCCGGAGGCAGGGGGGGTATATGGCTACACCTTC. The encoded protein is CASSLNPPEAGGVYGYTF.

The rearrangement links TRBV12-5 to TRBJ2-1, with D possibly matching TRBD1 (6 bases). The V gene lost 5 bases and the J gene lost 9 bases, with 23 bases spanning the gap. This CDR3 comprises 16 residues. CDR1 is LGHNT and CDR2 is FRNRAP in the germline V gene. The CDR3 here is CASGPRVQGIWGEQFF. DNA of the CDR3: TGTGCTAGTGGTCCGCGGGTCCAGGGGATATGGGGTGAGCAGTTCTTC.

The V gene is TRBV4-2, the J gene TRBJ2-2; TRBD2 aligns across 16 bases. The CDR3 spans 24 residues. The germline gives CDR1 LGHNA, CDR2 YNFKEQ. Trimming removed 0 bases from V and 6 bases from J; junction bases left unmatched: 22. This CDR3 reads CASSQDRIKGTSGGAEELSGELFF. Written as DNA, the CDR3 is TGTGCCAGCAGCCAAGACCGAATTAAAGGGACTAGCGGGGGGGCCGAGGAACTCTCCGGGGAGCTGTTTTTT.

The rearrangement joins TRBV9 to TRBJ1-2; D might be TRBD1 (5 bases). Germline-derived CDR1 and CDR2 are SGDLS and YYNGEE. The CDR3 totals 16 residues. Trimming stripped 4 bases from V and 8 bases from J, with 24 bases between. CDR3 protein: CASSISTLGRTRGYTF. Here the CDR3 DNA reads TGTGCCAGCAGCATATCGACCCTGGGACGGACTCGGGGCTACACCTTC.

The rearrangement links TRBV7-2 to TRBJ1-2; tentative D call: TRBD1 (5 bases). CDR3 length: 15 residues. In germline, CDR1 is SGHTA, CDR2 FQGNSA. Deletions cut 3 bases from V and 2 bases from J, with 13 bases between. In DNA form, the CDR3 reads TGTGCCAGCAGCTTGGAGTGGGGCAGAAACTATGGCTACACCTTC. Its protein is CASSLEWGRNYGYTF.

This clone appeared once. The CDR3 region is CAISESRDRGLKDTEAFF. The DNA of the CDR3 is TGTGCCATCAGTGAGTCCCGGGACAGGGGGCTTAAGGACACTGAAGCTTTCTTT. This chain links TRBV10-3 with TRBJ1-1; TRBD1 matches at 12 bases. The J segment lost 3 bases and the V segment lost 0 bases, leaving 8 bases of the junction unmatched. This CDR3 contains 18 residues. Germline-derived CDR1 and CDR2 are ENHRY and SYGVKD.

CDR3 in DNA: TGTGCCAGCAGCCTACGGACGGCAGATACGCAGTATTTT. Protein: CASSLRTADTQYF. J is TRBJ2-3 and V is TRBV7-3, with no clear D. CDR1 and CDR2 from the germline V gene are SGHTA and FQGTGA. The CDR3 loop spans 13 amino acids. V was shortened by 5 bases and J by 4 bases, with 10 bases between the two germline ends.

CDR3 amino acids: CASSTSRDRGNEKLFF. The CDR3 nucleotides are TGTGCCAGCAGCACTAGCCGGGACAGGGGTAATGAAAAACTGTTTTTT. V gene TRBV7-9 combines with J gene TRBJ1-4; 10 nucleotides line up with TRBD1. The CDR3 runs 16 residues. Per germline, CDR1 SEHNR and CDR2 FQNEAQ (reference sequence). The trim removed 5 bases at V and 4 bases at J, leaving 7 bases unmatched.

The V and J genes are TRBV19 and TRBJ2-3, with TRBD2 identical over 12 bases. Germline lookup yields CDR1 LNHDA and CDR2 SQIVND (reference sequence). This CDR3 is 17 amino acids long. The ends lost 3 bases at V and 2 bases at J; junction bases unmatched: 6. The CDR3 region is CASSILTSGGYTDTQYF. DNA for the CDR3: TGTGCCAGTAGTATCTTAACTAGCGGGGGGTACACAGATACGCAGTATTTT.

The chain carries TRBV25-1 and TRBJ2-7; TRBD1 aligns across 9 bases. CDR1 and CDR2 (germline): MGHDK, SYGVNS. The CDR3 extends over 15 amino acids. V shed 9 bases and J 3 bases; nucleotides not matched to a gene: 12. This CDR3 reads CASTPPGTGHYEQYF. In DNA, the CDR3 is TGTGCCAGTACTCCGCCCGGGACAGGGCACTACGAGCAGTACTTC.

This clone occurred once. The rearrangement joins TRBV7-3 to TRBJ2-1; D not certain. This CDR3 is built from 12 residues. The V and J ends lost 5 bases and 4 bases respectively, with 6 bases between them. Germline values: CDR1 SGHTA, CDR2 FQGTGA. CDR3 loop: CASSDGYNEQFF. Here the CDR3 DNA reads TGTGCCAGCAGCGACGGATACAATGAGCAGTTCTTC.